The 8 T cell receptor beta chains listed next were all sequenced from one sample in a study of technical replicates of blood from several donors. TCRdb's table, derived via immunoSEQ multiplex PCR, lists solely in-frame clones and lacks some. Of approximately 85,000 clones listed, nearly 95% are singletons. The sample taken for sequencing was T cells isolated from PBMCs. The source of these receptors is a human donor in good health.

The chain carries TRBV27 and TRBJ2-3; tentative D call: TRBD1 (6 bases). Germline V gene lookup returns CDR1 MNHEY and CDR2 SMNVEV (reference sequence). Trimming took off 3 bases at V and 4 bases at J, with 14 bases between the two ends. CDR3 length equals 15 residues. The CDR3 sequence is CASSFAGADADTQYF. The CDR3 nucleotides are TGTGCCAGCAGTTTCGCAGGGGCAGACGCAGATACGCAGTATTTT.

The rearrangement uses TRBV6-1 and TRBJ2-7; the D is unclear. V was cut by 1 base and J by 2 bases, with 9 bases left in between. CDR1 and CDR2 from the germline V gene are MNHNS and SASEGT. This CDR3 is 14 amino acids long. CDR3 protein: CASSEVRQAYEQYF. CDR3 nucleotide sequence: TGTGCCAGCAGTGAAGTTCGCCAGGCCTACGAGCAGTACTTC.

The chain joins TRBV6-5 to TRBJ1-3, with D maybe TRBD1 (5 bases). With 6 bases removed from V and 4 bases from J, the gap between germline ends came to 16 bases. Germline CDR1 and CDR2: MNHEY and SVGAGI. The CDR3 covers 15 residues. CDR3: CASRQRGNPGNTIYF. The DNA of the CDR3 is TGTGCCAGCAGGCAAAGGGGAAATCCGGGAAACACCATATATTTT.

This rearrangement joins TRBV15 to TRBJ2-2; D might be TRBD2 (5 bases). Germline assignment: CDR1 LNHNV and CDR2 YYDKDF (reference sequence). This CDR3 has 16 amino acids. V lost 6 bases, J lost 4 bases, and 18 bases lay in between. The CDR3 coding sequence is TGTGCCACCAGTATTAGGAGAGGGAGTCCCACCGGGGAGCTGTTTTTT. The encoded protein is CATSIRRGSPTGELFF.

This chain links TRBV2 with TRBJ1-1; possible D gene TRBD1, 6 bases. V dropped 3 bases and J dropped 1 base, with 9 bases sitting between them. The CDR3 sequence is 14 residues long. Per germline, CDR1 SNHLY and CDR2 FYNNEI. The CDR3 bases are TGTGCCAGCAGTGATGACAGGACGAACACTGAAGCTTTCTTT. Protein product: CASSDDRTNTEAFF.

The CDR3 DNA sequence: TGTGCCAGCAGCTTGAGGCTAGCGGGAGGGGACACCGGGGAGCTGTTTTTT. This codes for CASSLRLAGGDTGELFF. The rearrangement uses TRBV5-4 and TRBJ2-2; TRBD2 matches 12 bases. Germline V CDR1 and CDR2: SGHNT, YYREEE (reference sequence). J gave up 3 bases and V 1 base, and 4 bases lay outside the gene matches. The CDR3 is 17 residues long.

The CDR3 here is CASSQDVKAGIYGYTF. For the CDR3, the DNA is TGCGCCAGCAGCCAAGATGTGAAGGCCGGGATCTATGGCTACACCTTC. J is TRBJ1-2 and V is TRBV4-1; D not resolved. The V gene's germline CDR1 is MGHRA and CDR2 YSYEKL. This CDR3 contains 16 residues. V lost 0 bases and J lost 4, with 15 bases in between.

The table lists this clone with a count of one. Written as DNA, the CDR3 is TGTGCCAGCAGCTCAACCGGGACAGGGGGATACAATGAGCAGTTCTTC. This sequence encodes CASSSTGTGGYNEQFF. This chain links TRBV7-6 with TRBJ2-1, with 11 bases lining up with TRBD1. This CDR3 is 16 amino acids long. V shed 4 bases and J 4 bases; nucleotides not matched to a gene: 6. Germline assignment: CDR1 SGHVS and CDR2 FNYEAQ.